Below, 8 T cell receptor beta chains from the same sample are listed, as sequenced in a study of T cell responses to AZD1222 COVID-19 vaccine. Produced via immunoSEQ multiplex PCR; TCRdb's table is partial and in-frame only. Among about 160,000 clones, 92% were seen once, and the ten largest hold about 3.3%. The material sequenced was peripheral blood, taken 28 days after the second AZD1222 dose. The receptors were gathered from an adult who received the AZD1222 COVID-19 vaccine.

CDR3 protein: CSASGGSGSRFDEQFF. The CDR3 nucleotides read TGCAGTGCTAGTGGGGGTAGCGGGAGTAGGTTTGATGAGCAGTTCTTC. J is TRBJ2-1 and V is TRBV20-1; 9 bases fit TRBD2. The CDR3 runs 16 residues. The germline gives CDR1 DFQATT, CDR2 SNEGSKA (reference sequence). The J segment lost 8 bases and the V segment lost 3 bases, leaving 14 bases of the junction unmatched.

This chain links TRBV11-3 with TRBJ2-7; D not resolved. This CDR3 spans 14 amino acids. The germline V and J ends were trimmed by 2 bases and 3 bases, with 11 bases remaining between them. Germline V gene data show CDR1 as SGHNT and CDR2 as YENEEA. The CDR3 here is CASSLKGSRYEQYF. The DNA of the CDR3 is TGTGCCAGCAGCTTAAAGGGCAGCCGCTACGAGCAGTACTTC.

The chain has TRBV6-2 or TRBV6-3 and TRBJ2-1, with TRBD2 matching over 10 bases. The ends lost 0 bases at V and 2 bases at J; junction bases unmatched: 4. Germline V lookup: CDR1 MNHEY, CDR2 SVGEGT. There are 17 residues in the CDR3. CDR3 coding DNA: TGTGCCAGCAGTTACTCGAAGCTAGCGGGAGCCTACAATGAGCAGTTCTTC. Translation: CASSYSKLAGAYNEQFF.

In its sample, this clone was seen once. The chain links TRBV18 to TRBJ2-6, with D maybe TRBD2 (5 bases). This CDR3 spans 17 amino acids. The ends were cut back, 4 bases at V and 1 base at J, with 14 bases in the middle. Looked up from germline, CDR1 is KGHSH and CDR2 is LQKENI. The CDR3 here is CASSQLGRESGANVLTF. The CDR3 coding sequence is TGTGCCAGCTCACAGCTCGGAAGGGAGTCTGGGGCCAACGTCCTGACTTTC. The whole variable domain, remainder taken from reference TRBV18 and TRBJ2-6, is NAGVMQNPRHLVRRRGQEARLRCSPMKGHSHVYWYRQLPEEGLKFMVYLQKENIIDESGMPKERFSAEFPKEGPSILRIQQVVRGDSAAYFCASSQLGRESGANVLTFGAGSRLTVL.

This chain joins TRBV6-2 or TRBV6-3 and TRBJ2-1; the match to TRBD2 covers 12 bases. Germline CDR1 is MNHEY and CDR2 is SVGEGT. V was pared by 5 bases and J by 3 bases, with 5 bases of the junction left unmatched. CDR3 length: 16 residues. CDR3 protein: CASSNPLAGGYNEQFF. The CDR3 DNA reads TGTGCCAGCAGTAACCCACTAGCGGGAGGCTACAATGAGCAGTTCTTC.

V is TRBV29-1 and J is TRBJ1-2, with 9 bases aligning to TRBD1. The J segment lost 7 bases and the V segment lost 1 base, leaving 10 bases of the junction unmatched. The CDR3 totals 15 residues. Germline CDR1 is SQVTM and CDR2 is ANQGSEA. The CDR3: CSVEVGGQGLGGYTF. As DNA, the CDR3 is TGCAGCGTTGAAGTAGGGGGACAGGGACTAGGTGGCTACACCTTC.

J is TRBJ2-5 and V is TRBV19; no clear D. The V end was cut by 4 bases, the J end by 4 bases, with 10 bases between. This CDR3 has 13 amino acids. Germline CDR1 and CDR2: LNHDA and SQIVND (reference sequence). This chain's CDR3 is CASSTSGLETQYF. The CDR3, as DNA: TGTGCCAGTAGTACCTCTGGGCTAGAGACCCAGTACTTC.

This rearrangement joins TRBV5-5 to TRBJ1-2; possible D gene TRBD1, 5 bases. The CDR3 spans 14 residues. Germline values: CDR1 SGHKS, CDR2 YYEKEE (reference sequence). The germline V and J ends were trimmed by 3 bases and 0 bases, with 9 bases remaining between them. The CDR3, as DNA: TGTGCCAGCAGCTATGACAGTGCTAACTATGGCTACACCTTC. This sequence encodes CASSYDSANYGYTF.